A selection of T cell receptor beta chains follows, all from one sample in a study of CD8+ T cells in alopecia areata. The data were produced by immunoSEQ multiplex PCR, yet TCRdb's version contains in-frame clones alone and is incomplete. The sample comprises more than 110,000 clones, roughly 50% of which are singletons, and roughly 6.7% rests with the top ten. The source was CD4+ T cells sorted from blood, collected at week 0. The receptors stem from a human donor with alopecia areata. The conserved cysteine and the conserved F or W are not part of the CDR3 here.

>TRBJ2-2|TRBV29-1
SDIGPGFTGELF
>TRBJ2-5|TRBV7-2
ASSLVGNQETQY
>TRBJ2-5|TRBV7-9
ASSFSRTSGGQETQY
>TRBJ1-6|TRBV7-9
ASSLASGNSPLH
>TRBJ2-5|TRBV11-3
ASSWTGATIVQETQY
>TRBJ1-2|TRBV2
ASSDYGYT
>TRBJ1-2|TRBV30
AWSPPGRGGYT
>TRBJ1-1|TRBV10-3
AISQQGFDTEAF
>TRBJ1-6|TRBV5-1
ASSIVGGQRNSPLH
>TRBJ1-1|TRBV6-5
ATQINTEAF
>TRBJ2-4|TRBV7-2
ASSSPGAKNIQY
>TRBJ2-5|TRBV7-2
ASSFRREETQY
>TRBJ2-3|TRBV5-1
ASSSSTRRTTDTQY
>TRBJ1-2|TRBV4-3
ASSQDMGHYGYT
>TRBJ2-3|TRBV30
AWSVGLSRGSGGPSTDTQY
>TRBJ2-5|TRBV30
AWTPPYGAGDIQETQY
>TRBJ2-4|TRBV7-2
ASSPSLAKNIQY
>TRBJ1-1|TRBV27
ASSLGRGEAF
>TRBJ2-5|TRBV7-9
ASRTGGQETQY
>TRBJ1-5|TRBV4-2
ASSQVLNQPQH
>TRBJ1-2|TRBV18
ASSPDPYGYT
>TRBJ2-5|TRBV15
ATSRLKETQY
>TRBJ1-1|TRBV5-1
ASTTGGRTEAF
>TRBJ2-7|TRBV7-2
ASSFTSGGNYEQY
>TRBJ2-1|TRBV7-2
ASSLDGGNPFEQF
>TRBJ2-5|TRBV5-1
ASSLSQSLRETQY